One and the same sample provided the 7 T cell receptor beta chains below, sequenced in a study of graft-versus-host responses after intestinal transplantation. Produced via immunoSEQ multiplex PCR; TCRdb's table is partial and in-frame only. The sample lists just under 55,000 clones, about 89% occurring once. Specimen: PBMCs, collected 662 days after intestinal transplant. Receptors originate from a human patient who received an intestinal transplant, so some T cells may come from the graft donor.

The chain is built from TRBV10-3 and TRBJ1-1; D ambiguous. V was pared by 6 bases and J by 1 base, with 12 bases between. CDR1 is ENHRY and CDR2 is SYGVKD in the germline V gene. The CDR3 covers 14 residues. In DNA form, the CDR3 reads TGTGCCATCAGCCCGGGCCGAGGGAACACTGAAGCTTTCTTT. Protein sequence: CAISPGRGNTEAFF.

The chain is built from TRBV14 and TRBJ1-4, with a possible D match to TRBD1 (5 bases). CDR3 length: 16 amino acids. V was trimmed by 1 base and J by 7 bases, leaving 16 bases between them. Germline V gene data show CDR1 as SGHDN and CDR2 as FVKESK. The CDR3 sequence: CASSQGSGIVVEKLFF. CDR3 nucleotides: TGTGCCAGCAGCCAAGGTTCAGGGATCGTGGTTGAAAAACTGTTTTTT.

This chain uses TRBV25-1 with TRBJ1-2; D remains ambiguous. This CDR3 is 14 amino acids long. V gave up 1 base and J gave up 5 bases, with 11 bases separating them. Germline assignment: CDR1 MGHDK and CDR2 SYGVNS. The DNA for the CDR3 is TGTGCCAGCAGTGAATTTGGCGATTATTATGGCTACACCTTC. Translation gives CASSEFGDYYGYTF.

CDR3 region: CAWSVGQGPGYTF. The CDR3 DNA reads TGTGCCTGGAGTGTCGGACAGGGTCCTGGCTACACCTTC. This chain links TRBV30 with TRBJ1-2; 8 bases map to TRBD1. The CDR3 loop spans 13 amino acids. Trimming cost V 0 bases and J 7 bases; bases outside gene matches: 4. From germline, CDR1 is GTSNPN and CDR2 SVGIG (reference sequence).

The chain couples TRBV18 to TRBJ2-1, with D possibly being TRBD1 (5 bases). The CDR3 has 16 amino acids. CDR1 is KGHSH and CDR2 is LQKENI in the germline V gene. V lost 1 base, J lost 0 bases, and 10 bases lay in between. CDR3 nucleotide sequence: TGTGCCAGCTCACCACGGGGCCAGTCCTCCTACAATGAGCAGTTCTTC. Amino acid sequence: CASSPRGQSSYNEQFF.

In its sample, this clone was seen once. V gene TRBV5-5 combines with J gene TRBJ1-5, with 7 bases identical to TRBD1. The V and J ends lost 1 base and 7 bases, in that order; junction bases with no gene match: 5. The length of the CDR3 is 14 residues. Germline assignment: CDR1 SGHKS and CDR2 YYEKEE (reference sequence). The CDR3: CASSLRGLGQPQHF. The CDR3 DNA follows: TGTGCCAGCAGCTTGAGGGGGCTCGGGCAGCCCCAGCATTTT.

CDR3 nucleotide sequence: TGTGCCAGCAGTCCTAGAGACAGGGACTACGAGCAGTACTTC. Residues: CASSPRDRDYEQYF. The J gene is TRBJ2-7, the V gene TRBV6-5; 7 bases match TRBD1. V lost 5 bases and J lost 3; bases outside the gene matches: 7. Germline loops: CDR1 MNHEY, CDR2 SVGAGI. This CDR3 has 14 residues.